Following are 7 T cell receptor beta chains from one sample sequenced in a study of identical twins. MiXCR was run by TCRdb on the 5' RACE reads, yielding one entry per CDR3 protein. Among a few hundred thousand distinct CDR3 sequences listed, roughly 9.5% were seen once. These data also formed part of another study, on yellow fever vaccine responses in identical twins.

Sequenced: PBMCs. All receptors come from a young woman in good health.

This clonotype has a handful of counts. DNA of the CDR3: TGTGCCAGCAGCTTAGCTCGGGGAACGCCAGAGACCCAGTACTTC. Translated, it gives CASSLARGTPETQYF. J is TRBJ2-5 and V is TRBV7-2, with TRBD2 as a possible D gene (5 bases). CDR1 SGHTA and CDR2 FQGNSA come from the germline V gene. V was pared by 0 bases and J by 4 bases, with 12 bases between. The length of the CDR3 is 15 residues.

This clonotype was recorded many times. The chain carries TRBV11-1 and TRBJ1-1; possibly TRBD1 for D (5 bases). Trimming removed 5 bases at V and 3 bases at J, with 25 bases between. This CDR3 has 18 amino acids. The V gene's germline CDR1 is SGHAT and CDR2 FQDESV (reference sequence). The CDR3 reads CASSPGPLLGTIDTEAFF. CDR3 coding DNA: TGTGCCAGCAGCCCAGGGCCCCTCCTTGGGACGATCGACACTGAAGCTTTCTTT.

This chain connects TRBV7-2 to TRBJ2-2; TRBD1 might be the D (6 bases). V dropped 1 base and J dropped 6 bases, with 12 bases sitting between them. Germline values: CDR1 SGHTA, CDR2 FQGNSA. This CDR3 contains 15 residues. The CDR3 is CASSLDNRVAGELFF. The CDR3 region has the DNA TGTGCCAGCAGCTTAGATAACAGGGTGGCCGGGGAGCTGTTTTTT.

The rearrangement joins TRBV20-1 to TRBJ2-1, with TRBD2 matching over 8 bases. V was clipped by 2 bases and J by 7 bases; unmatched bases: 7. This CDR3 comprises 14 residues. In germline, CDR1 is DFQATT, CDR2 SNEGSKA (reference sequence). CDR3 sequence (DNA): TGCAGTGCTAGAATTGCGGGAGGCGGTAATGAGCAGTTCTTC. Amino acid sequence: CSARIAGGGNEQFF.

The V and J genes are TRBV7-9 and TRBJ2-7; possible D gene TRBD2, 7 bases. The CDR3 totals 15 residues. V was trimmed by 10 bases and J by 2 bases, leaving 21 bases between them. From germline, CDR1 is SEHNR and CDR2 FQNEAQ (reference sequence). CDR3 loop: CATTWGGPPAYEQYF. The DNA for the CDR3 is TGTGCCACCACATGGGGGGGGCCGCCTGCCTACGAGCAGTACTTC.

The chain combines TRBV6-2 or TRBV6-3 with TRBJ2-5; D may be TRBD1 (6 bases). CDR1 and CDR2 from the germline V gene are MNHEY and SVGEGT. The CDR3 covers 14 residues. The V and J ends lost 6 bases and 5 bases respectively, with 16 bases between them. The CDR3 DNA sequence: TGTGCCAGCAGCCGTAGACAGGCGAAGGAGACCCAGTACTTC. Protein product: CASSRRQAKETQYF.

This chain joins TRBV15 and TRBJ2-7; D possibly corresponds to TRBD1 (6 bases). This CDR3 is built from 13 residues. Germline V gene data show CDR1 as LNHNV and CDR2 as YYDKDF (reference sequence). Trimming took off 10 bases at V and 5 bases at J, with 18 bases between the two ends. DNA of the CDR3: TGTGCCATCGGACAGACCCTTATCGACGAGCAGTACTTC. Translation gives CAIGQTLIDEQYF.